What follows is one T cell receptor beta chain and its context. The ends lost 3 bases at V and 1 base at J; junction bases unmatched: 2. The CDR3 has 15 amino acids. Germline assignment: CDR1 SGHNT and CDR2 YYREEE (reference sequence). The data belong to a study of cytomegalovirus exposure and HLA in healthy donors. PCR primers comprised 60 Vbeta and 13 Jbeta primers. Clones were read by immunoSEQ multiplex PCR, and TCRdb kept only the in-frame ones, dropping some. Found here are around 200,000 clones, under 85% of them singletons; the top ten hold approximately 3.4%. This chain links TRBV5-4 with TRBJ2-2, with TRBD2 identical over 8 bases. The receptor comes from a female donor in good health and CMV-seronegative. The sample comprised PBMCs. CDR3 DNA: TGTGCCAGCAGCTACACTAGCGGGAACACCGGGGAGCTGTTTTTT. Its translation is CASSYTSGNTGELFF. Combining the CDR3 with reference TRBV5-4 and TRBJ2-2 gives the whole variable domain ETGVTQSPTHLIKTRGQQVTLRCSSQSGHNTVSWYQQALGQGPQFIFQYYREEENGRGNFPPRFSGLQFPNYSSELNVNALELDDSALYLCASSYTSGNTGELFFGEGSRLTVL.